This TCR beta chain came from a study of synovial regulatory T cells in juvenile arthritis. This clone is deemed medium-sized by its frequency. CDR1 is MNHEY and CDR2 is SMNVEV in the germline V gene (reference sequence). CDR3 length: 15 residues. The DNA is not on file. The assay was immunoSEQ multiplex PCR, and TCRdb's table has in-frame clones only and misses some. The sample's table shows 10,000 or so clones. Sequencing used Treg cells from blood. Subset noted: remaining (HLA-DR-negative) circulating blood Treg cells. This clonotype originated in a donor under 30 with juvenile idiopathic arthritis. V is TRBV27 and J is TRBJ1-2. This CDR3 is CASSLRAGRDYGYTF.